This T cell receptor beta chain was identified during a study of human T cells and chemical hapten exposure. Across the study: Mostly female patients had alopecia areata, totalis or universalis.

TCRdb itself ran the RACE reads through MiXCR, one entry per CDR3 protein. The sample consists of fewer than 100,000 distinct CDR3 sequences, approximately 11% of them appearing once. Time point described: patch test 3, about 24 weeks after DPC sensitization. Treatment indicated: therapeutic diphenylcyclopropenone sensitization with weekly scalp DPC. Donation of samples came from alopecia patients who were 18 to 70 years old and suitable for DPC. The germline V gene has CDR1 SGHRS and CDR2 YFSETQ. After removal of 2 bases from V and 3 bases from J, the junction contained 4 bases not matched to a gene. CDR3 length equals 14 residues. This clonotype was detected only a few times. Its antigen is undetermined. Study-level results: Significantly more large CDR3 similarity clusters arose among expanded TCRs than among controls.

The sequencing here drew on whole blood, taken in connection with sensitization to the hapten diphenylcyclopropenone (DPC). The TCR originated in a woman aged 25 to 39 with alopecia areata. Some clones in this sample may be carry-over from other donors' samples. The chain is built from TRBV5-1 and TRBJ2-7, with TRBD2 identical over 8 bases. CDR3 in amino acids: CASSFTGGGYEQYF. The CDR3 DNA sequence: TGCGCCAGCAGCTTCACGGGAGGGGGCTACGAGCAGTACTTC.